This T cell receptor beta chain derives from a study of OX40 agonist ivuxolimab in advanced cancers. Study-wide background: Averaging 60 years in age, with a range of about 23 to 79, the cohort was more than 75% male.

To note about this clone: Its matching antigen is unknown.

Clones were sequenced by immunoSEQ multiplex PCR, and TCRdb holds only the in-frame ones, with some missing. The table has around 52,000 clones, 75% to 85% seen once. Exclusion of a patient followed from autoimmune disease history or systemic immunosuppression. Broader study findings: What antigens the expanded peripheral T cells recognized was never established. Blood T cells, both CD4+ and CD8+, expanded clonally by week 6 at 0.1 to 3.0 mg/kg.

The CDR3 has 16 residues. V lost 0 bases to trimming and J lost 4 bases; unmatched junction nucleotides: 6. Germline V gives CDR1 SGDLS, CDR2 YYNGEE. This sample comprised CD4+ or CD8+ T cells sorted from blood, obtained in a trial of the OX40 agonist ivuxolimab. V is TRBV9 and J is TRBJ2-1, with TRBD2 identical over 8 bases. The TCR was taken from an adult with an advanced solid tumor such as melanoma, head and neck, liver or kidney cancer. CDR3 in DNA: TGTGCCAGCAGCGTAGCTAGAACTAGCGGATACAATGAGCAGTTCTTC. This sequence encodes CASSVARTSGYNEQFF.